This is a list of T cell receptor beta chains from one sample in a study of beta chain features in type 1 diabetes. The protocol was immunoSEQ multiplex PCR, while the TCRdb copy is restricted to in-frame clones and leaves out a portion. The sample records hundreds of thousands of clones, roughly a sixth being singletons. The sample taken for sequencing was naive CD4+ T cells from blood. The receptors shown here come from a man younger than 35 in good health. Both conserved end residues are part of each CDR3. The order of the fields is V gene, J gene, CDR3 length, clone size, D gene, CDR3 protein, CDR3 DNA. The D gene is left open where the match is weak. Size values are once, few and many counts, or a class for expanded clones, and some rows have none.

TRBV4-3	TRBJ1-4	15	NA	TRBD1	CASSQQGQGNEKLFF	TGCGCCAGCAGCCAACAGGGACAGGGGAATGAAAAACTGTTTTTT
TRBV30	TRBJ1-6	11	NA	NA	CACLRDSPLHF	TGTGCCTGCCTCAGGGATTCACCCCTCCACTTT
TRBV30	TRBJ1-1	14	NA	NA	CAWSVSSSNTEAFF	TGTGCCTGGAGTGTAAGTTCATCTAACACTGAAGCTTTCTTT
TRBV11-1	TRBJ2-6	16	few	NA	CASSSRLGGGANVLTF	TGTGCCAGCAGCTCCCGCCTGGGAGGCGGGGCCAACGTCCTGACTTTC
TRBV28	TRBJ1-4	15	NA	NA	CASSTYGTTNEKLFF	TGTGCCAGCAGCACTTATGGGACAACTAATGAAAAACTGTTTTTT
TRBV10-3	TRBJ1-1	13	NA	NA	CAISESRAREGFF	TGTGCCATCAGTGAGTCCAGGGCCCGAGAGGGTTTCTTT
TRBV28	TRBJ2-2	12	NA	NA	CASSLSSGKLFF	TGTGCCAGCAGTTTATCTTCGGGGAAGCTGTTTTTT
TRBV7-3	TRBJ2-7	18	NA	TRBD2	CASSLPDFTSGRHYEQYF	TGTGCCAGCAGCCTTCCCGATTTTACTAGCGGGAGGCACTACGAGCAGTACTTC
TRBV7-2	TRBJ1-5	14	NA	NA	CASSPDPGSQPQHF	TGTGCCAGCAGCCCCGACCCAGGCAGCCAGCCCCAGCATTTT
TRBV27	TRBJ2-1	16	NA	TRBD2	CASSITGLAGVNEQFF	TGTGCCAGCAGTATAACCGGACTAGCGGGAGTCAATGAGCAGTTCTTC
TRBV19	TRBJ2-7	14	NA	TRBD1	CASSRGQGIHEQYF	TGTGCCAGTAGTAGGGGACAGGGTATCCACGAGCAGTACTTC
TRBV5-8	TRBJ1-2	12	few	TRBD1	CASSGTGYGYTF	TGTGCCAGCAGCGGGACAGGGTACGGCTACACCTTC
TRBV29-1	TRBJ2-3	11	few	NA	CSVAATDTQYF	TGCAGCGTTGCCGCCACAGATACGCAGTATTTT
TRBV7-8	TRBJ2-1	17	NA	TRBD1	CASSLTFPGQVYNEQFF	TGTGCCAGCAGCCTAACGTTCCCGGGACAGGTCTACAATGAGCAGTTCTTC
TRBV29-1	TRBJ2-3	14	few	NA	CSVKNRSLADTQYF	TGCAGCGTAAAAAACAGGTCTTTGGCAGATACGCAGTATTTT
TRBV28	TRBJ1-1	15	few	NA	CASSSYMGHFTEAFF	TGTGCCAGCAGTTCTTACATGGGACATTTCACTGAAGCTTTCTTT
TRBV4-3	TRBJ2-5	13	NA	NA	CASSQEPSETQYF	TGCGCCAGCAGCCAAGAACCGTCAGAGACCCAGTACTTC
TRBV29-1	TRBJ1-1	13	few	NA	CSSSQRLNTEAFF	TGCAGCTCGTCCCAGAGGTTGAACACTGAAGCTTTCTTT
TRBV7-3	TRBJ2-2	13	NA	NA	CASSLARNGELFF	TGTGCCAGCAGCTTAGCAAGAAACGGGGAGCTGTTTTTT
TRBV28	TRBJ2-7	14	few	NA	CASSLATGTYEQYF	TGTGCCAGCAGTTTAGCGACGGGAACCTACGAGCAGTACTTC
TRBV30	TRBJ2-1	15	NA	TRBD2	CAWSKIGGATNEQFF	TGTGCCTGGAGTAAAATCGGGGGGGCCACTAATGAGCAGTTCTTC
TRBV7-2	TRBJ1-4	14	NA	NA	CASSLGVGNEKLFF	TGTGCCAGCAGCTTAGGGGTCGGGAATGAAAAACTGTTTTTT
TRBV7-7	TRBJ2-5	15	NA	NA	CASSARDWGIETQYF	TGTGCCAGCAGCGCCAGGGATTGGGGTATAGAGACCCAGTACTTC
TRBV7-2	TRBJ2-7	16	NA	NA	CASSLASILGKYEQYF	TGTGCCAGCAGCTTAGCGTCGATCTTGGGGAAATACGAGCAGTACTTC
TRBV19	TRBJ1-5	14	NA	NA	CASSQHLGNQPQHF	TGTGCCAGTAGCCAACACTTGGGGAACCAGCCCCAGCATTTT
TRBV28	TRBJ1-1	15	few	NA	CANSPGGTQNTEAFF	TGTGCAAATTCCCCTGGGGGGACCCAGAACACTGAAGCTTTCTTT
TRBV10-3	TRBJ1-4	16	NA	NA	CAISDTSGATNEKLFF	TGTGCCATCAGTGATACGTCCGGGGCAACTAATGAAAAACTGTTTTTT
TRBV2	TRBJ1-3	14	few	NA	CASRVQFSGNTIYF	TGTGCCAGCAGGGTACAGTTCTCTGGAAACACCATATATTTT
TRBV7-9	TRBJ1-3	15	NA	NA	CASSPYRSSGNTIYF	TGTGCCAGCAGCCCCTACAGGAGCTCTGGAAACACCATATATTTT
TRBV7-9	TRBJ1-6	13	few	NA	CASSQDNNSPLHF	TGCGCCAGCAGCCAAGATAACAATTCACCCCTCCACTTT
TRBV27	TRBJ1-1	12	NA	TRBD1	CASSLGTGQNFF	TGTGCCAGCAGTTTGGGGACAGGTCAGAACTTCTTT
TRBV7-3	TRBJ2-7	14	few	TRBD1	CASRFGQVPYEQYF	TGTGCCAGCAGGTTTGGACAGGTTCCCTACGAGCAGTACTTC
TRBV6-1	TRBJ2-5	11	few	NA	CASSVGETQYF	TGTGCCAGCAGTGTGGGAGAGACCCAGTACTTC
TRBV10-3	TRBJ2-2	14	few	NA	CATSGTPNTGELFF	TGTGCCACCTCCGGGACACCGAACACCGGGGAGCTGTTTTTT
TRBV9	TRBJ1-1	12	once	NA	CASSPWGTEAFF	TGTGCCAGCAGCCCCTGGGGGACTGAAGCTTTCTTT
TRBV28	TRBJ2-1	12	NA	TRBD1	CASTTGGNEQFF	TGTGCCAGCACTACAGGGGGCAATGAGCAGTTCTTC
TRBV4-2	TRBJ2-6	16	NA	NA	CASSQAIISGANVLTF	TGTGCCAGCAGCCAAGCCATTATTTCTGGGGCCAACGTCCTGACTTTC
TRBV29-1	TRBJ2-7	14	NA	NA	CSVDGGGGSYEQYF	TGCAGCGTTGATGGGGGCGGTGGGTCCTACGAGCAGTACTTC
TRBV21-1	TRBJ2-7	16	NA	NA	CASSRLRKGSSYEQYF	TGTGCCAGCAGCCGTCTACGAAAGGGCTCCTCCTACGAGCAGTACTTC
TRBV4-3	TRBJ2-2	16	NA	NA	CASSLWGARRTGELFF	TGCGCCAGCAGCCTTTGGGGGGCGCGACGTACCGGGGAGCTGTTTTTT
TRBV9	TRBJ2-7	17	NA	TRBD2	CASSVGTSGDQAYEQYF	TGTGCCAGCAGCGTCGGGACTAGCGGGGACCAAGCGTACGAGCAGTACTTC
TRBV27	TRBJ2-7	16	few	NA	CASSHPRVGERYEQYF	TGTGCCAGCAGTCACCCCAGGGTAGGGGAACGGTACGAGCAGTACTTC
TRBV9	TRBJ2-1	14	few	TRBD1	CASSVERGLKEQFF	TGTGCCAGCAGCGTAGAGAGGGGGCTGAAAGAGCAGTTCTTC
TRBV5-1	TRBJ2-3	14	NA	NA	CASAGNGATDTQYF	TGCGCCAGCGCGGGGAACGGGGCTACAGATACGCAGTATTTT
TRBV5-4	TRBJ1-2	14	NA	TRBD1	CASSLGQGAYGYTF	TGTGCCAGCAGCTTGGGACAGGGGGCCTATGGCTACACCTTC
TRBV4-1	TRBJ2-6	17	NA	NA	CASSQDLRSSGANVLTF	TGCGCCAGCAGCCAAGATCTCAGAAGCTCTGGGGCCAACGTCCTGACTTTC
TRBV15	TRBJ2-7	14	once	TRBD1	CATSNRQGLYEQYF	TGTGCCACCAGCAATCGACAGGGGTTATACGAGCAGTACTTC
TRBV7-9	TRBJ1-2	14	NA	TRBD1	CASSPQGAGYGYTF	TGTGCCAGCAGCCCCCAGGGGGCGGGATATGGCTACACCTTC
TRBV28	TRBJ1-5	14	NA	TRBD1	CASSRTGGNQPQHF	TGTGCCAGCAGTCGGACAGGGGGGAATCAGCCCCAGCATTTT
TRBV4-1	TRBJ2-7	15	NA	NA	CASSQEGATSYEQYF	TGCGCCAGCAGCCAAGAGGGGGCGACTTCCTACGAGCAGTACTTC
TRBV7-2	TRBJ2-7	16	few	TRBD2	CASSPLGLAGKYEQYF	TGTGCCAGCAGCCCCCTGGGACTAGCGGGAAAATACGAGCAGTACTTC
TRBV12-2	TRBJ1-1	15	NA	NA	CASRLGKTGDTEAFF	TGTGCAAGTCGCTTAGGCAAAACAGGGGATACTGAAGCTTTCTTT
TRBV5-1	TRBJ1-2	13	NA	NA	CASSLGGSYGYTF	TGCGCCAGCAGCTTGGGCGGTTCCTATGGCTACACCTTC
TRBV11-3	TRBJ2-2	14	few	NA	CASSLNRVTGELFF	TGTGCCAGCAGCTTAAACAGGGTAACCGGGGAGCTGTTTTTT
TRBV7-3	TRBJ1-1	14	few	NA	CASSPQGLGTEAFF	TGTGCCAGCAGCCCCCAGGGTTTGGGCACTGAAGCTTTCTTT
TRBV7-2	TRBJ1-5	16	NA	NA	CASSLGGGTPNQPQHF	TGTGCCAGCAGCTTAGGGGGTGGGACACCTAATCAGCCCCAGCATTTT
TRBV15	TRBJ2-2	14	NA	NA	CATSRDFRTGELFF	TGTGCCACCAGCAGAGATTTCAGAACCGGGGAGCTGTTTTTT
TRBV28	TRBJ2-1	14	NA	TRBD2	CASRRSGRFGEQFF	TGTGCCAGCAGGCGTAGCGGGAGGTTCGGTGAGCAGTTCTTC
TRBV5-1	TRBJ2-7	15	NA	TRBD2	CASSLSSGRIYEQYF	TGCGCCAGCAGCTTGTCCAGCGGGAGGATCTACGAGCAGTACTTC
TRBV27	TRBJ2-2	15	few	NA	CASSLARINTGELFF	TGTGCCAGCAGTTTGGCACGAATTAACACCGGGGAGCTGTTTTTT